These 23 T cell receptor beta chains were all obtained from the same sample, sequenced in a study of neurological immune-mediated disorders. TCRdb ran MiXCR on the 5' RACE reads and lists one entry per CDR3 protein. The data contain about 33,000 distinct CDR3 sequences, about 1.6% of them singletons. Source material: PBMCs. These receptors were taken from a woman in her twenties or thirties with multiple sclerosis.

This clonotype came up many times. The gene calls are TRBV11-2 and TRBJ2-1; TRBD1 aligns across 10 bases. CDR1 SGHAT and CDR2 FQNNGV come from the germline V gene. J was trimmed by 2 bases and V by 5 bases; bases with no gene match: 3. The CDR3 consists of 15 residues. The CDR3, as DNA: TGTGCCAGCAGCCCGGGACAGGGGACCTACAATGAGCAGTTCTTC. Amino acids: CASSPGQGTYNEQFF.

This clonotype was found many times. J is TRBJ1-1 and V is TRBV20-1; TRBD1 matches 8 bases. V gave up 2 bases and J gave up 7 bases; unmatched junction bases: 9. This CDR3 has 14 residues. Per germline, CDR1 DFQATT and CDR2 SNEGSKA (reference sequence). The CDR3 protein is CSARLTGESGEAFF. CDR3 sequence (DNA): TGCAGTGCTAGATTGACAGGGGAAAGCGGTGAAGCTTTCTTT.

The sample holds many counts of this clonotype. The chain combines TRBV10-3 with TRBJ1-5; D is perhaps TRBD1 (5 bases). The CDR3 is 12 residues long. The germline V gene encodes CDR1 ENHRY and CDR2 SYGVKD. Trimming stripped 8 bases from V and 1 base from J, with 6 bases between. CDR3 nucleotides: TGTGCCATCGGGGGGAGCAATCAGCCCCAGCATTTT. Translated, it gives CAIGGSNQPQHF.

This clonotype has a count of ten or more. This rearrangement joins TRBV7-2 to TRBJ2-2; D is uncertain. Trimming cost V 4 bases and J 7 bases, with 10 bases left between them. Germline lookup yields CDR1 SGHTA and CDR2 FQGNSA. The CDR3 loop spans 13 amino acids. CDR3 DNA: TGTGCCAGCAGCTCTGATGCTCGCGGGGAGCTGTTTTTT. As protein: CASSSDARGELFF.

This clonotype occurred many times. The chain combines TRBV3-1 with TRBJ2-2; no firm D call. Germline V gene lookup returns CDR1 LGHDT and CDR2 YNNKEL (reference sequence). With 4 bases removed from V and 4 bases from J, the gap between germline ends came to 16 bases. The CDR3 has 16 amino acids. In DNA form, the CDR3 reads TGTGCCAGCAGCCCCCATGGTAGCTTGATCACCGGGGAGCTGTTTTTT. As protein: CASSPHGSLITGELFF.

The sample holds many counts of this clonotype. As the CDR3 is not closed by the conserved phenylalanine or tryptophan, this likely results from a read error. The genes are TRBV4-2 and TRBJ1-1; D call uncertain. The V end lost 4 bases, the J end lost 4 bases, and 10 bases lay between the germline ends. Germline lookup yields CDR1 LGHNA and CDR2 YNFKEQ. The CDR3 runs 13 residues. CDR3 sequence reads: CASSLGSGTEAFC. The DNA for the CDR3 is TGTGCCAGCAGCCTTGGTTCCGGCACTGAAGCTTTCTGT.

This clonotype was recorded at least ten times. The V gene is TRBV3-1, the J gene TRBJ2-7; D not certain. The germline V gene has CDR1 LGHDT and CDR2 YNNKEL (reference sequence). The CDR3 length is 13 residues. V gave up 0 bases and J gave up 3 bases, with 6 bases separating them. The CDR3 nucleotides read TGTGCCAGCAGCCAAGACCAGTTCTACGAGCAGTACTTC. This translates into CASSQDQFYEQYF.

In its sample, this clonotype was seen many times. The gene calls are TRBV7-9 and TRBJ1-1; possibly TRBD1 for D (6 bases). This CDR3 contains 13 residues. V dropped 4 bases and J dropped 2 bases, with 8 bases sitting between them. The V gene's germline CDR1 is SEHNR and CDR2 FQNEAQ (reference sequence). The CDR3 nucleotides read TGTGCCAGCAGCTCGGACAGCAACACTGAAGCTTTCTTT. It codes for CASSSDSNTEAFF.

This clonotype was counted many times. The CDR3 DNA follows: TGTGCCAGCAGCTTATGGCAGGGAGGCTATGGCTACACCTTC. Protein product: CASSLWQGGYGYTF. The V call is TRBV7-9, the J call TRBJ1-2; D perhaps matches TRBD1 (5 bases). The CDR3 covers 14 residues. The V and J ends lost 2 bases and 4 bases respectively, with 11 bases between them. Germline V gene lookup returns CDR1 SEHNR and CDR2 FQNEAQ (reference sequence).

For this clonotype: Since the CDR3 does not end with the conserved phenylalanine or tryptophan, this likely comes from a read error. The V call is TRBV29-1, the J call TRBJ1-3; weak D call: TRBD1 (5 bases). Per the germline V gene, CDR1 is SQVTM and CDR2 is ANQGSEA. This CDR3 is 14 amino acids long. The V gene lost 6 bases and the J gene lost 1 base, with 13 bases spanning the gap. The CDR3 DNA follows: TGCAGCGTCGTTAGGGGAGGATCTGGAAACACCATATATTGT. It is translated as CSVVRGGSGNTIYC.

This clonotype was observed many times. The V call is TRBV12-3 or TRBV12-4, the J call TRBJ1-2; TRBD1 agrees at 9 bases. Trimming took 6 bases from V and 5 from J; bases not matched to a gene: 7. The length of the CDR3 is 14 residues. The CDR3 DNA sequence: TGTGCCAGCAGATTCGGGACAGGGTCGTATGGCTACACCTTC. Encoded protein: CASRFGTGSYGYTF.

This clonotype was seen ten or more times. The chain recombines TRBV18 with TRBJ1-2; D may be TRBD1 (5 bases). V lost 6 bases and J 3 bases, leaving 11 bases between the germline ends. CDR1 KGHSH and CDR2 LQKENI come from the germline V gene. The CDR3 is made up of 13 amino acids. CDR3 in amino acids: CASSPQGDYGYTF. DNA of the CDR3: TGTGCCAGCTCGCCTCAGGGTGACTATGGCTACACCTTC.

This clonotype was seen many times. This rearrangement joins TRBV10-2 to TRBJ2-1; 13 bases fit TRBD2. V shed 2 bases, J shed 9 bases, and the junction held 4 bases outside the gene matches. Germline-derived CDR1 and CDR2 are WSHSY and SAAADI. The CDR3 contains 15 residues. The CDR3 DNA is TGCGCCAGCAGTGAGACGACTAGCGGGGGGCTTGAGCAGTTCTTC. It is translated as CASSETTSGGLEQFF.

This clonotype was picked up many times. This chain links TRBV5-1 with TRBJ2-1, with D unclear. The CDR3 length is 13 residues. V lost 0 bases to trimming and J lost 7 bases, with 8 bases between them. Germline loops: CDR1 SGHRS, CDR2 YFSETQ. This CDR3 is CASSLDPNNEQFF. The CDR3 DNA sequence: TGCGCCAGCAGCTTGGATCCAAATAATGAGCAGTTCTTC.

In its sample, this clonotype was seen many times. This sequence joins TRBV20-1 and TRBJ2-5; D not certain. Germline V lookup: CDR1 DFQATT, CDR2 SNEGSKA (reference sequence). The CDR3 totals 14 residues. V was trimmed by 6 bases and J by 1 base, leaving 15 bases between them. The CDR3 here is CSATKRHFQETQYF. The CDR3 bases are TGCAGTGCAACAAAAAGACACTTCCAAGAGACCCAGTACTTC.

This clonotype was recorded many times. CDR3 bases: TGTGCCAGCATCCGGGACAGGGGAGATGAAAAACTGTTTTTT. Its translation is CASIRDRGDEKLFF. This chain uses TRBV2 with TRBJ1-4, with TRBD1 identical over 10 bases. This CDR3 spans 14 amino acids. The germline gives CDR1 SNHLY, CDR2 FYNNEI. V shed 7 bases, J shed 6 bases, and the junction held 5 bases outside the gene matches.

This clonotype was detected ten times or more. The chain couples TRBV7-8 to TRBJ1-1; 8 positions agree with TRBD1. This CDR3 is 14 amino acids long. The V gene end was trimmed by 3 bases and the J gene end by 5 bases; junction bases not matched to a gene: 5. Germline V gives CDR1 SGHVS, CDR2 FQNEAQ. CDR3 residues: CASSLQGAQTEAFF. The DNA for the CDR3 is TGTGCCAGCAGCTTGCAGGGGGCGCAGACTGAAGCTTTCTTT.

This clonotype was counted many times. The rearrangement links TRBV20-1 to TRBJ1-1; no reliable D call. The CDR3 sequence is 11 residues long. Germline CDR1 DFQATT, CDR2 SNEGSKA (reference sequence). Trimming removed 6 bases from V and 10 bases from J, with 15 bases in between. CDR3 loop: CSAPRGGVAFF. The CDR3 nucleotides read TGCAGTGCCCCGCGGGGAGGCGTAGCTTTCTTT.

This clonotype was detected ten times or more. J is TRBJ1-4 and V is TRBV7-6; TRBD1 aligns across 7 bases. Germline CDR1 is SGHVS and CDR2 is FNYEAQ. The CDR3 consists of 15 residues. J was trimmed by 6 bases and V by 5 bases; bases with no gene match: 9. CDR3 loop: CASSARDSRHEKLFF. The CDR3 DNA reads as TGTGCCAGCAGCGCAAGGGACAGTCGTCATGAAAAACTGTTTTTT.

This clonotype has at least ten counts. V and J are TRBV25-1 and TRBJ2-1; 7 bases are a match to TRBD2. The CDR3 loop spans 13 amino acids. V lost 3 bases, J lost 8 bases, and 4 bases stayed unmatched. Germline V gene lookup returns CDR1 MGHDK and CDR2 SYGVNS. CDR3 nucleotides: TGTGCCAGCAGTGAGGGGGGGGACCATGAGCAGTTCTTC. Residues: CASSEGGDHEQFF.

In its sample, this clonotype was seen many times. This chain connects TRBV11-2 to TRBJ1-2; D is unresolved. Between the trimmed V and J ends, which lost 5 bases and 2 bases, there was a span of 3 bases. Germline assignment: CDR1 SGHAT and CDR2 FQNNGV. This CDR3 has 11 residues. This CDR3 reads CASSANYGYTF. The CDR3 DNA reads TGTGCCAGCAGCGCAAACTATGGCTACACCTTC.

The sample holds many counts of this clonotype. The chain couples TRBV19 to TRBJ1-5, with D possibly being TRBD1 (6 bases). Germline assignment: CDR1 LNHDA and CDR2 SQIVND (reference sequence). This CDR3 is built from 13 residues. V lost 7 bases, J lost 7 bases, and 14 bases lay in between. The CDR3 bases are TGTGCCAGTACCAACACAGGGTTCCAGCCCCAGCATTTT. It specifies CASTNTGFQPQHF.

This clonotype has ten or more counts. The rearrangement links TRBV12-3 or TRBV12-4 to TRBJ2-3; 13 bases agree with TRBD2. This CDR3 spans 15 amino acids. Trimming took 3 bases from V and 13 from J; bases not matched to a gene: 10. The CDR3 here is CASSLAPNGLAGEYF. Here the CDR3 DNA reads TGTGCCAGCAGTTTGGCCCCCAACGGACTAGCGGGGGAGTATTTT.